Listed here are 28 T cell receptor beta chains from one sample, sequenced in a study of cytomegalovirus exposure and HLA in healthy donors. Use of 60 Vbeta and 13 Jbeta primers characterized the PCR. Here immunoSEQ multiplex PCR was the method, and the copy in TCRdb shows in-frame clones only, minus some. This table holds 310,000 or so clones, about 87% found once. Sequencing was done on a sample of PBMCs. Source of these receptors: a woman between 18 and 30 years old in good health and CMV-seronegative.

CDR3 in amino acids: CASSEFWTGGAGNEQFF. Written as DNA, the CDR3 is TGCGCCAGCAGTGAGTTTTGGACAGGGGGCGCCGGTAATGAGCAGTTCTTC. The rearrangement uses TRBV10-2 and TRBJ2-1; 11 bases map to TRBD1. CDR3 length: 17 residues. Trimming cost V 1 base and J 7 bases; bases outside gene matches: 9. The V gene's germline CDR1 is WSHSY and CDR2 SAAADI.

The V call is TRBV19, the J call TRBJ1-2, with unresolved D. Germline loops: CDR1 LNHDA, CDR2 SQIVND (reference sequence). Deletions cut 3 bases from V and 1 base from J, with 6 bases between. This CDR3 comprises 13 residues. The CDR3 DNA sequence: TGTGCCAGTAGTATGACGGGTAACTATGGCTACACCTTC. Protein sequence: CASSMTGNYGYTF.

The chain recombines TRBV9 with TRBJ2-7, with 9 bases fitting TRBD2. Trimming removed 0 bases from V and 4 bases from J; junction bases left unmatched: 8. In germline, CDR1 is SGDLS, CDR2 YYNGEE. The CDR3 is 16 amino acids. The CDR3 spells CASSVDEATSGYEQYF. In DNA form, the CDR3 reads TGTGCCAGCAGCGTAGATGAGGCTACTAGCGGGTACGAGCAGTACTTC.

This chain's CDR3 is CASSFPGTPTYEQYF. As DNA, the CDR3 is TGTGCCAGCAGCTTCCCCGGGACACCGACTTACGAGCAGTACTTC. The chain recombines TRBV5-4 with TRBJ2-7, with D possibly TRBD1 on 6 matching bases. The CDR3 loop spans 15 amino acids. Trimming removed 2 bases at V and 4 bases at J, with 16 bases between. CDR1 is SGHNT and CDR2 is YYREEE in the germline V gene (reference sequence).

The J gene is TRBJ2-7, the V gene TRBV7-2; D unclear. The V gene's germline CDR1 is SGHTA and CDR2 FQGNSA. The CDR3 contains 15 residues. The CDR3 DNA reads as TGTGGTACTATGTGGGTTGGCGGCATCTCCTACGAGCAGTACTTC. Protein product: CGTMWVGGISYEQYF.

The chain employs TRBV5-6 and TRBJ2-7; 7 nucleotides line up with TRBD2. The CDR3 runs 13 residues. The germline V gene has CDR1 SGHDT and CDR2 YYEEEE. After removal of 2 bases from V and 4 bases from J, the junction contained 3 bases not matched to a gene. The CDR3 is CASSFGGGYEQYF. Written as DNA, the CDR3 is TGTGCCAGCAGCTTCGGGGGAGGGTACGAGCAGTACTTC.

On this clone itself: Distinct nucleotide sequences in the sample also encode this CDR3. The J gene is TRBJ2-7, the V gene TRBV6-6, with unresolved D. The V end was cut by 5 bases, the J end by 3 bases, with 5 bases between. Germline CDR1 MNHNY, CDR2 SVGAGI (reference sequence). This CDR3 is 11 amino acids long. The CDR3 region has the DNA TGTGCCAGCAGTCCGAGCTACGAGCAGTACTTC. Amino acid sequence: CASSPSYEQYF.

The V gene is TRBV7-8, the J gene TRBJ2-1; possible D gene TRBD1, 6 bases. The V gene's germline CDR1 is SGHVS and CDR2 FQNEAQ. This CDR3 has 13 residues. Between the trimmed V and J ends, which lost 5 bases and 4 bases, there was a span of 9 bases. The CDR3 loop reads CASSPGQYNEQFF. For the CDR3, the DNA is TGTGCCAGCAGCCCCGGACAGTACAATGAGCAGTTCTTC.

The chain links TRBV12-5 to TRBJ1-1, with D possibly matching TRBD1 (6 bases). V lost 0 bases to trimming and J lost 0 bases, with 11 bases between them. CDR3 length: 16 amino acids. CDR1 is LGHNT, CDR2 FRNRAP, per germline. The chain's CDR3 is CASGLVLGHLNTEAFF. In nucleotides, the CDR3 is TGTGCTAGTGGTTTGGTACTGGGACACCTGAACACTGAAGCTTTCTTT.

The chain recombines TRBV2 with TRBJ2-1; a possible D gene is TRBD1 (5 bases). Germline CDR1 and CDR2: SNHLY and FYNNEI. V shed 6 bases and J shed 0 bases, with 15 bases lying between them. The CDR3 has 16 residues. DNA of the CDR3: TGTGCCAGCAGCCCCGTTTTAGGGGACTCCTACAATGAGCAGTTCTTC. Encoded protein: CASSPVLGDSYNEQFF. The whole variable domain, remainder taken from reference TRBV2 and TRBJ2-1, is EPEVTQTPSHQVTQMGQEVILRCVPISNHLYFYWYRQILGQKVEFLVSFYNNEISEKSEIFDDQFSVERPDGSNFTLKIRSTKLEDSAMYFCASSPVLGDSYNEQFFGPGTRLTVL.

The rearrangement links TRBV19 to TRBJ1-1, with TRBD1 matching over 11 bases. The CDR3 extends over 14 amino acids. V was pared by 5 bases and J by 8 bases, with 7 bases of the junction left unmatched. In germline, CDR1 is LNHDA, CDR2 SQIVND (reference sequence). Here the CDR3 reads CASSREDRGREAFF. CDR3 in DNA: TGTGCCAGTAGTCGCGAGGACAGGGGGCGCGAAGCTTTCTTT.

This rearrangement joins TRBV6-5 to TRBJ2-1; D is ambiguous. With 4 bases removed from V and 0 bases from J, the gap between germline ends came to 4 bases. Germline values: CDR1 MNHEY, CDR2 SVGAGI. This CDR3 region has 13 residues. CDR3 coding DNA: TGTGCCAGCAGTTCGAGCTCCTACAATGAGCAGTTCTTC. Translating it yields CASSSSSYNEQFF.

This clone was seen only a few times. The rearrangement links TRBV27 to TRBJ2-7; D is possibly TRBD2 (6 bases). V was clipped by 2 bases and J by 4 bases, with 15 bases between them. Looked up from germline, CDR1 is MNHEY and CDR2 is SMNVEV (reference sequence). CDR3 length equals 15 residues. Here the CDR3 reads CASSLGDLRGYEQYF. The CDR3 DNA follows: TGTGCCAGCAGTTTAGGAGATTTGCGGGGTTACGAGCAGTACTTC.

The chain combines TRBV5-6 with TRBJ1-4, with D possibly matching TRBD1 (6 bases). The V end lost 1 base, the J end lost 7 bases, and 11 bases lay between the germline ends. Germline V gene sequence: CDR1 SGHDT, CDR2 YYEEEE. This CDR3 is built from 14 residues. CDR3 protein: CASSLTGSFEKLFF. CDR3 coding DNA: TGTGCCAGCAGCTTGACAGGGTCCTTTGAAAAACTGTTTTTT.

This clone was detected a few times. V usage is TRBV23-1 and J usage is TRBJ2-7; D is possibly TRBD1 (6 bases). TRBV23-1 is classed as an ORF, of uncertain function. The V end lost 2 bases, the J end lost 1 base, and 15 bases lay between the germline ends. The CDR3 is 16 amino acids. CDR3 sequence reads: CASSQTDSFSSYEQYF. The CDR3 DNA reads as TGCGCCAGCAGTCAAACGGACAGTTTCTCTTCCTACGAGCAGTACTTC.

The chain employs TRBV13 and TRBJ2-3; perhaps TRBD2 as D (5 bases). Trimming stripped 4 bases from V and 6 bases from J, with 11 bases between. The CDR3 has 13 residues. Germline V gene data show CDR1 as PRHDT and CDR2 as FYEKMQ (reference sequence). CDR3 nucleotide sequence: TGTGCCAGCAGCTCCCGGGGAGCGGATACGCAGTATTTT. Protein product: CASSSRGADTQYF.

The chain has TRBV27 and TRBJ1-2, with a weak D call TRBD1 (5 bases). Trimming left V 1 base short and J 0 bases short, with 21 bases between. Germline V lookup: CDR1 MNHEY, CDR2 SMNVEV (reference sequence). This CDR3 region has 19 residues. The CDR3 here is CASSLWVGAGKQANYGYTF. The DNA of the CDR3 is TGTGCCAGCAGTTTATGGGTAGGGGCAGGGAAGCAAGCTAACTATGGCTACACCTTC.

The sample holds one count of this clone. The V gene is TRBV15, the J gene TRBJ1-5; D possibly corresponds to TRBD1 (6 bases). This CDR3 region has 15 residues. Germline CDR1 and CDR2: LNHNV and YYDKDF (reference sequence). Trimming shortened V by 8 bases and J by 4 bases, and 18 bases separated the two germline ends. The CDR3 nucleotides are TGTGCCACCGGGTCTCCTCGGACAGCTAATCAGCCCCAGCATTTT. Its protein product is CATGSPRTANQPQHF.

The V call is TRBV5-6, the J call TRBJ1-1, with D tentatively TRBD1 (6 bases). The germline V gene has CDR1 SGHDT and CDR2 YYEEEE. This CDR3 is 16 amino acids long. Trimming took off 6 bases at V and 0 bases at J, with 18 bases between the two ends. CDR3 protein: CASTPWGGAVNTEAFF. CDR3 sequence (DNA): TGTGCCAGCACCCCTTGGGGGGGCGCGGTGAACACTGAAGCTTTCTTT.

CDR3 DNA: TGTGCCAGCAGCGAAGACAGGGTTACAGATACGCAGTATTTT. Its protein product is CASSEDRVTDTQYF. J is TRBJ2-3 and V is TRBV7-6; 7 nucleotides match TRBD1. The CDR3 is 14 amino acids. With 5 bases clipped from V and 3 bases from J, the junction kept 5 bases outside the gene matches. Looked up from germline, CDR1 is SGHVS and CDR2 is FNYEAQ.

The chain recombines TRBV6-5 with TRBJ1-2, with TRBD1 matching 11 bases. The CDR3 has 14 residues. J was trimmed by 1 base and V by 6 bases; bases with no gene match: 1. Germline CDR1 is MNHEY and CDR2 is SVGAGI. This CDR3 reads CASRDRGRNYGYTF. The DNA of the CDR3 is TGTGCCAGCAGGGACAGGGGGCGTAACTATGGCTACACCTTC.

This clone has only one observation. The rearrangement links TRBV5-1 to TRBJ2-1; 10 nucleotides agree with TRBD1. The CDR3 covers 16 residues. After removal of 1 base from V and 8 bases from J, the junction contained 9 bases not matched to a gene. Germline assignment: CDR1 SGHRS and CDR2 YFSETQ. CDR3 nucleotides: TGCGCCAGCAGCTTGATCGTGGGACAGGGGACGGATGAGCAGTTCTTC. Encoded protein: CASSLIVGQGTDEQFF.

This clone occurred a few times. The chain employs TRBV6-1 and TRBJ1-2; a possible D gene is TRBD1 (5 bases). Germline-derived CDR1 and CDR2 are MNHNS and SASEGT. CDR3 length equals 13 residues. V was shortened by 4 bases and J by 6 bases, with 12 bases between the two germline ends. The CDR3 here is CASSALGVDGYTF. DNA for the CDR3: TGTGCCAGCAGTGCGTTAGGGGTAGATGGCTACACCTTC.

Remarks on this clone: The junction shows a germline mismatch at one end, possibly a read error. The CDR3 here is CASSLGVDTEAFF. The CDR3 DNA reads TGTGCTAGCAGCTTAGGCGTGGACACTGAAGCTTTCTTT. The genes are TRBV7-7 and TRBJ1-1; no clear D gene. Germline CDR1 SSHAT, CDR2 FNYEAQ (reference sequence). This CDR3 region has 13 residues.

The genes are TRBV2 and TRBJ2-3; tentative D call: TRBD2 (7 bases). Trimming cost V 7 bases and J 5 bases, with 22 bases left between them. The CDR3 runs to 16 residues. In germline, CDR1 is SNHLY, CDR2 FYNNEI. CDR3 residues: CASKEGGVQGLDTQYF. CDR3 nucleotides: TGTGCCAGCAAAGAGGGGGGGGTACAGGGTTTAGATACGCAGTATTTT.

The V call is TRBV18, the J call TRBJ2-7; 7 nucleotides agree with TRBD1. Germline V CDR1 and CDR2: KGHSH, LQKENI. J gave up 5 bases and V 6 bases, and 19 bases lay outside the gene matches. CDR3 size: 17 residues. The CDR3 spells CASSPITPGQLGHEQYF. The CDR3, as DNA: TGTGCCAGCTCCCCCATCACCCCGGGACAGTTAGGCCACGAGCAGTACTTC. Looking up the rest from reference TRBV18 and TRBJ2-7 gives the full variable domain: NAGVMQNPRHLVRRRGQEARLRCSPMKGHSHVYWYRQLPEEGLKFMVYLQKENIIDESGMPKERFSAEFPKEGPSILRIQQVVRGDSAAYFCASSPITPGQLGHEQYFGPGTRLTVT.

Worth noting for this clone: Other DNA sequences of this sample code for an identical CDR3. The chain employs TRBV5-6 and TRBJ1-3; 8 nucleotides agree with TRBD1. CDR1 is SGHDT and CDR2 is YYEEEE in the germline V gene. Trimming took 3 bases from V and 0 from J; bases not matched to a gene: 2. The CDR3 is made up of 15 amino acids. CDR3 in DNA: TGTGCCAGCAGCTCTGGACAGGGCTCTGGAAACACCATATATTTT. It codes for CASSSGQGSGNTIYF.

The chain carries TRBV18 and TRBJ1-3, with TRBD1 matching 8 bases. The germline V gene encodes CDR1 KGHSH and CDR2 LQKENI. J lost 3 bases, V lost 6 bases, and 4 bases had no gene match. There are 14 residues in the CDR3. The CDR3 region has the DNA TGTGCCAGCTCCCAGACAGGGGTTGGAAACACCATATATTTT. Amino acid sequence: CASSQTGVGNTIYF.